This paragraph reports one T cell receptor (beta chain). The specificity of this receptor is unknown. Base qualities are not provided; no much larger clone lies one nucleotide away. This specimen comes from a study of control samples from healthy donors and cancer patients (dated by TCRdb to 2018 to 2021). Library construction relied on the immunoSEQ multiplex PCR assay. Drawn from immuneACCESS, this table holds only the in-frame rearrangements with V and J called that TCRdb kept. Clones are partly lost; checked studies trace under half to an unresolved V gene and leave the rest unexplained. For this sample there are around 250,000 clones; almost 85% appear just once. The ten top clones hold more than 10% of the sample. The receptor comes from a woman aged 55-70 years with lung cancer. Sequenced sample: PBMCs.

The nucleotide sequence is given as TGTGCCAGCAGCGCGGACAGGGGGCAGTCAGCCCTCCACTTT. Translation gives CASSADRGQSALHF. The V gene is TRBV3-1 (or the pseudogene TRBV3-2) and the J gene is TRBJ1-6; 11 central nucleotides agree with TRBD1. The CDR3 spans 14 residues, from the cysteine through the phenylalanine. Left in the record is the CDR3 DNA by itself, 42 bases read in frame from the first base. CDR1 and CDR2 are read off the germline V gene (reference sequence) as LGHDT and YNNKEL. After removal of 5 bases from V and 14 bases from J, the junction retains 8 bases not matched to a gene.